The next 7 T cell receptor beta chains were all read from a single sample in a study of T-cell memory formation after mild COVID-19. TCRdb reprocessed the 5' RACE reads via MiXCR and lists one record per CDR3 protein. The data contain 150,000 to 200,000 distinct CDR3 sequences, approximately 10% of them singletons. The sequenced material came from PBMCs or a T cell subset sorted from them (not recorded which). The origin of the receptors is a young man who had mild COVID-19 (a few samples of this study predate the infection). Cell type and time point are not known.

This clonotype was counted at least ten times. This chain connects TRBV5-4 to TRBJ2-1; D assignment may be TRBD1 or TRBD2 (7 bases each). V lost 4 bases, J lost 4 bases, and 12 bases lay in between. The CDR3 runs to 14 residues. From germline, CDR1 is SGHNT and CDR2 YYREEE (reference sequence). CDR3 nucleotide sequence: TGTGCCAGCAGCGCTCAGGGGGGGTACAATGAGCAGTTCTTC. It codes for CASSAQGGYNEQFF.

This clonotype was observed a few times. The chain carries TRBV27 and TRBJ1-6; D call uncertain. CDR1 is MNHEY and CDR2 is SMNVEV in the germline V gene (reference sequence). The CDR3 length is 13 residues. Trimming took 5 bases from V and 10 from J, leaving 12 bases between them. The DNA for the CDR3 is TGTGCCAGCAGTCCATCTCTCAGGTCACCCCTCCACTTT. Translated, it gives CASSPSLRSPLHF.

The table lists this clonotype with many counts. The junction departs from germline at one end; a sequencing error may be responsible. The chain is built from TRBV4-3 and TRBJ2-3; D may match TRBD1 or TRBD2 (6 bases each). The length of the CDR3 is 16 residues. Germline V gene data show CDR1 as LGHNA and CDR2 as YSLEER. The CDR3 nucleotides read TGCGCCAGCAGTCAAGGTTACGGGGGCGGCACAGATACGCAGTATTTT. Encoded protein: CASSQGYGGGTDTQYF.

This clonotype was seen many times. The chain couples TRBV6-5 to TRBJ2-2, with D perhaps given as TRBD1 or TRBD2 (5 bases each). The CDR3 sequence is 16 residues long. The V and J ends lost 6 bases and 3 bases respectively, with 17 bases between them. The germline gives CDR1 MNHEY, CDR2 SVGAGI. The CDR3 sequence is CASRPVGGRYTGELFF. CDR3 in DNA: TGTGCCAGCAGGCCCGTTGGGGGACGGTACACCGGGGAGCTGTTTTTT.

V gene TRBV28 combines with J gene TRBJ2-7; 8 bases match TRBD2. Germline V gene lookup returns CDR1 MDHEN and CDR2 SYDVKM. V was pared by 7 bases and J by 0 bases, with 8 bases of the junction left unmatched. CDR3 length: 15 amino acids. In DNA, the CDR3 is TGTGCCAGCACCCCGGGAGGGGGAAGCTCCTACGAGCAGTACGTC. Its protein product is CASTPGGGSSYEQYV.

Only a few counts were recorded for this clonotype. This chain joins TRBV28 and TRBJ1-5; 9 bases match TRBD1. The ends lost 3 bases at V and 4 bases at J; junction bases unmatched: 4. The CDR3 has 15 residues. Germline CDR1 reads MDHEN; CDR2 reads SYDVKM. CDR3 residues: CASSFSGQGNQPQHF. The DNA of the CDR3 is TGTGCCAGCAGTTTCAGTGGACAGGGGAATCAGCCCCAGCATTTT.

The rearrangement joins TRBV21-1 to TRBJ2-5; the D call of TRBD1 is as the table states it, not checked on the DNA. TRBV21-1 is shown as a pseudogene. CDR3 size: 15 residues. CDR3 nucleotide sequence: TGTGCCAGCAGCAAAGTCTACGACAGGGGAGAGACCCAGTACTTC. Amino acid sequence: CASSKVYDRGETQYF.